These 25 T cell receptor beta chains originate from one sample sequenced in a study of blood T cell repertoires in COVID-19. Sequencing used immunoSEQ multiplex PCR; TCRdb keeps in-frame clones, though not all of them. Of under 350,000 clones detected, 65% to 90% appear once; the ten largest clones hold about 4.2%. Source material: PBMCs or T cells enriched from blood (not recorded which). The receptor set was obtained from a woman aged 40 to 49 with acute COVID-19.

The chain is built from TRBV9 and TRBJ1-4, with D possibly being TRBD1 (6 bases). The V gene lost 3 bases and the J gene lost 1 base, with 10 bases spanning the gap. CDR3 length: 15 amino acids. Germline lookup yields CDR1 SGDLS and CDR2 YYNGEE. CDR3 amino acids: CASSASQGTNEKLFF. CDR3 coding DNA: TGTGCCAGCAGCGCGTCACAGGGAACTAATGAAAAACTGTTTTTT.

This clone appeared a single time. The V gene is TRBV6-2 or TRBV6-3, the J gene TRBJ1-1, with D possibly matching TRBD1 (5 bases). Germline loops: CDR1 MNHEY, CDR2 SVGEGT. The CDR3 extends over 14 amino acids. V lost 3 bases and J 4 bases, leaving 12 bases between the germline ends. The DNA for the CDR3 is TGTGCCAGCAGTTATAGAGAAGGGGTCACTGAAGCTTTCTTT. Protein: CASSYREGVTEAFF.

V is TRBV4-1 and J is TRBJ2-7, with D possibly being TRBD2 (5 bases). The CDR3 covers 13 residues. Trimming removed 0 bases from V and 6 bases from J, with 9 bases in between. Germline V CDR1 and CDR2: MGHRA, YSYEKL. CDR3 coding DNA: TGCGCCAGCAGCCAAGAAGTTAGCGCCGAGCAGTACTTC. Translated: CASSQEVSAEQYF.

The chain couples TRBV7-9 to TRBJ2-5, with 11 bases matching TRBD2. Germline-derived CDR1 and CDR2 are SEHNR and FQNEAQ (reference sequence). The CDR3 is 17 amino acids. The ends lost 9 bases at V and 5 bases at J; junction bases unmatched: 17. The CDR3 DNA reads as TGTGCCAGGGGGGAGGGGACTAGCGGACTATGGACGGAGACCCAGTACTTC. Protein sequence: CARGEGTSGLWTETQYF.

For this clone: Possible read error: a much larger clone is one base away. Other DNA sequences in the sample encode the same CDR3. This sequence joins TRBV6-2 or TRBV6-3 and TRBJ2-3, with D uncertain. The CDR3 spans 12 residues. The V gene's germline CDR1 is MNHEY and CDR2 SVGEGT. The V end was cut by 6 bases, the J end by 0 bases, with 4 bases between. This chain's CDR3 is CASSSSTDTQYF. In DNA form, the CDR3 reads TGTGCCAGCAGCTCGAGCACAGATACGCAGTATTTT.

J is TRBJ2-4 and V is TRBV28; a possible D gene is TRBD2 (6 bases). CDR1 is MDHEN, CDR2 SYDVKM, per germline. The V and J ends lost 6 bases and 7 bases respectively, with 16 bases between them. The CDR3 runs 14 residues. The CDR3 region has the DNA TGTGCCAGCAGCCCCGAACGGGGGAGGAACATTCAGTACTTC. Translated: CASSPERGRNIQYF.

DNA for the CDR3: TGCGCCAGCAGCCTGGAACAGGGCCTCGCTGAAGCTTTCTTT. Translating it yields CASSLEQGLAEAFF. The chain uses TRBV5-1 and TRBJ1-1; the D gene is possibly TRBD1 (6 bases). Germline values: CDR1 SGHRS, CDR2 YFSETQ. The CDR3 length is 14 residues. The V end lost 4 bases, the J end lost 6 bases, and 16 bases lay between the germline ends.

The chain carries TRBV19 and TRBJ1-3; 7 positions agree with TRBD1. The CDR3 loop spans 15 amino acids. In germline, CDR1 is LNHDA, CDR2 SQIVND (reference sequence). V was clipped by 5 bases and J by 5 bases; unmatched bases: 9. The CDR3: CASSSSGTARNTIYF. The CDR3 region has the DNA TGTGCCAGTAGTTCTTCCGGGACAGCTAGAAACACCATATATTTT. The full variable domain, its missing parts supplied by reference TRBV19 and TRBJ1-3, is DGGITQSPKYLFRKEGQNVTLSCEQNLNHDAMYWYRQDPGQGLRLIYYSQIVNDFQKGDIAEGYSVSREKKESFPLTVTSAQKNPTAFYLCASSSSGTARNTIYFGEGSWLTVV.

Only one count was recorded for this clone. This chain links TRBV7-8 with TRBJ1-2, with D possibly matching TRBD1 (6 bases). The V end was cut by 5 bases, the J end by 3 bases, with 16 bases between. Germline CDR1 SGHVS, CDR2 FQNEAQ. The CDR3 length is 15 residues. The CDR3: CASSVTGLGDYGYTF. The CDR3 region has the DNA TGTGCCAGCAGCGTAACAGGGCTGGGAGACTATGGCTACACCTTC.

DNA of the CDR3: TGTGCCAGCAGCTCATCGACAGGCAGTCCCCCCTACTCTGGAAACACCATATATTTT. It yields the protein CASSSSTGSPPYSGNTIYF. The chain links TRBV5-4 to TRBJ1-3; maybe TRBD1 (6 bases). Trimming removed 3 bases from V and 0 bases from J, with 22 bases in between. CDR1 and CDR2 (germline): SGHNT, YYREEE (reference sequence). The length of the CDR3 is 19 residues.

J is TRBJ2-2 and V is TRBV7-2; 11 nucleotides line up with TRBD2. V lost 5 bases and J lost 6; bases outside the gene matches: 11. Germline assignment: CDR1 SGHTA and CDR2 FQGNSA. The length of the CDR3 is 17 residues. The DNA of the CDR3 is TGTGCCAGCAGCCGGGGGCTAGCGGGAGGATACGCCGGGGAGCTGTTTTTT. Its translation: CASSRGLAGGYAGELFF.

The CDR3 spells CASRTGAGGSETQYF. Written as DNA, the CDR3 is TGTGCCAGCAGAACAGGGGCAGGGGGATCGGAGACCCAGTACTTC. The chain is built from TRBV6-5 and TRBJ2-5, with 7 bases lining up with TRBD1. V gave up 6 bases and J gave up 5 bases; unmatched junction bases: 12. The CDR3 length is 15 residues. Looked up from germline, CDR1 is MNHEY and CDR2 is SVGAGI.

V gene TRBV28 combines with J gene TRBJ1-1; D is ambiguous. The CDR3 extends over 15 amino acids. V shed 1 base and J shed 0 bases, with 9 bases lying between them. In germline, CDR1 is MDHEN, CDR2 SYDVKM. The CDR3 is CASSLFEGMNTEAFF. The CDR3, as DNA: TGTGCCAGCAGTTTATTCGAGGGCATGAACACTGAAGCTTTCTTT.

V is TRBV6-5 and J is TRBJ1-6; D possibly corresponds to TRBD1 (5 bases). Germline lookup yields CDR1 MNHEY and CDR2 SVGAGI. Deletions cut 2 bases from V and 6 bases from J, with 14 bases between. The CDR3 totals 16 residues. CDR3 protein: CASSYKLTVPNSPLHF. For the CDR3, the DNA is TGTGCCAGCAGTTACAAATTGACAGTACCTAATTCACCCCTCCACTTT.

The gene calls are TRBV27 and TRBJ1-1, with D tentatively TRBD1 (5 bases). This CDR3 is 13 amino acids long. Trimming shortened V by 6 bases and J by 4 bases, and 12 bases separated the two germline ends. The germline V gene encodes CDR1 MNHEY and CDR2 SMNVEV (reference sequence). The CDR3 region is CASRRGLLTEAFF. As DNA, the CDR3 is TGTGCCAGCAGACGGGGGTTACTCACTGAAGCTTTCTTT.

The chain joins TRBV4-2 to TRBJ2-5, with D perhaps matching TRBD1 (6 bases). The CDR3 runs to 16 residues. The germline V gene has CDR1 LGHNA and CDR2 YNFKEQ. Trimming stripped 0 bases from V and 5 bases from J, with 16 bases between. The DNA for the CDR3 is TGTGCCAGCAGCCAAGACTCTGGGGGCGGTGAGGAGACCCAGTACTTC. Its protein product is CASSQDSGGGEETQYF.

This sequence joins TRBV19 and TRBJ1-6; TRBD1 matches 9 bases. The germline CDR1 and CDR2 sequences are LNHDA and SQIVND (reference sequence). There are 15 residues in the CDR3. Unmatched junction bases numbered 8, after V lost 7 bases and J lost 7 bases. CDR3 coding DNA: TGTGCCAGTAATATGGCGGGACAGGGAAATTCACCCCTCCACTTT. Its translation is CASNMAGQGNSPLHF.

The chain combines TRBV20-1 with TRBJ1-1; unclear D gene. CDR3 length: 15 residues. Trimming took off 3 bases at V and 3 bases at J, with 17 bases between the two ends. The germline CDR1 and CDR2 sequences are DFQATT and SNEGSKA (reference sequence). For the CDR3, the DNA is TGCAGTGCTAGTAACCCAACGAAGAGGGACACTGAAGCTTTCTTT. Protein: CSASNPTKRDTEAFF.

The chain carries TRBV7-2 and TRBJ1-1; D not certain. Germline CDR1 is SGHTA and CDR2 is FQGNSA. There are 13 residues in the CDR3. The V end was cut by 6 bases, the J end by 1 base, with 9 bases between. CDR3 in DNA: TGTGCCAGCAGGTTGACAAGGAACACTGAAGCTTTCTTT. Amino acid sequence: CASRLTRNTEAFF.

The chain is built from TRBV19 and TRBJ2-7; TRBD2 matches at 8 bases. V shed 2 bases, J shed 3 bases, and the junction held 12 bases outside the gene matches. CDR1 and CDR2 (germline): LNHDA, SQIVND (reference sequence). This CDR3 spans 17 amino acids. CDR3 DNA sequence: TGTGCCAGTAGTATACTTCGAGAAGGGGCGGGAGGCTACGAGCAGTACTTC. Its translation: CASSILREGAGGYEQYF.

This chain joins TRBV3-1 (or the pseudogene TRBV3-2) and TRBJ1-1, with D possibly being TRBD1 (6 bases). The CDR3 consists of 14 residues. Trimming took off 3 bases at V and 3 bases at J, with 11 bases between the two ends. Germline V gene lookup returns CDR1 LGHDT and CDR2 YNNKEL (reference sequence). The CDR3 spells CASSQGAGDTEAFF. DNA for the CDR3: TGTGCCAGCAGCCAGGGGGCGGGAGACACTGAAGCTTTCTTT.

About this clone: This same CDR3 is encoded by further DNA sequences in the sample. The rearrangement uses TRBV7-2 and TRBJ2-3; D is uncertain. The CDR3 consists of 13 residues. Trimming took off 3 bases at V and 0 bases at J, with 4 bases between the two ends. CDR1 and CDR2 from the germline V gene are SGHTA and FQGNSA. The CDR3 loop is CASSFGSTDTQYF. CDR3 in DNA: TGTGCCAGCAGCTTCGGGAGCACAGATACGCAGTATTTT.

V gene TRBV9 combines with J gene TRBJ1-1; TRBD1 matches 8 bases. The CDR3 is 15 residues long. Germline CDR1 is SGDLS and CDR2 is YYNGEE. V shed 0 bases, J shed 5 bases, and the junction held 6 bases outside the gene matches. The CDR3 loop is CASSVAGQGGTEAFF. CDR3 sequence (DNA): TGTGCCAGCAGCGTAGCCGGACAGGGTGGAACTGAAGCTTTCTTT.

The CDR3 DNA follows: TGCGCCAGCAGCCAAGATGGCGGGGGGGGGAATGAGCAGTTCTTC. Translating gives CASSQDGGGGNEQFF. V is TRBV4-3 and J is TRBJ2-1, with 9 bases fitting TRBD2. The ends lost 0 bases at V and 7 bases at J; junction bases unmatched: 4. The CDR3 runs 15 residues. CDR1 is LGHNA and CDR2 is YSLEER in the germline V gene.

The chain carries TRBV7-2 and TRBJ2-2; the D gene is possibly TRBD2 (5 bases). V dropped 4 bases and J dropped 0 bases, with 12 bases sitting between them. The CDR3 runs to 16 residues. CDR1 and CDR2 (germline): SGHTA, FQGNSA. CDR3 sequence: CASSSSGSANTGELFF. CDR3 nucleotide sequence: TGTGCCAGCAGCTCCAGCGGATCCGCGAACACCGGGGAGCTGTTTTTT. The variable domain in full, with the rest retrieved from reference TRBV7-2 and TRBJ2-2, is GAGVSQSPSNKVTEKGKDVELRCDPISGHTALYWYRQSLGQGLEFLIYFQGNSAPDKSGLPSDRFSAERTGGSVSTLTIQRTQQEDSAVYLCASSSSGSANTGELFFGEGSRLTVL.